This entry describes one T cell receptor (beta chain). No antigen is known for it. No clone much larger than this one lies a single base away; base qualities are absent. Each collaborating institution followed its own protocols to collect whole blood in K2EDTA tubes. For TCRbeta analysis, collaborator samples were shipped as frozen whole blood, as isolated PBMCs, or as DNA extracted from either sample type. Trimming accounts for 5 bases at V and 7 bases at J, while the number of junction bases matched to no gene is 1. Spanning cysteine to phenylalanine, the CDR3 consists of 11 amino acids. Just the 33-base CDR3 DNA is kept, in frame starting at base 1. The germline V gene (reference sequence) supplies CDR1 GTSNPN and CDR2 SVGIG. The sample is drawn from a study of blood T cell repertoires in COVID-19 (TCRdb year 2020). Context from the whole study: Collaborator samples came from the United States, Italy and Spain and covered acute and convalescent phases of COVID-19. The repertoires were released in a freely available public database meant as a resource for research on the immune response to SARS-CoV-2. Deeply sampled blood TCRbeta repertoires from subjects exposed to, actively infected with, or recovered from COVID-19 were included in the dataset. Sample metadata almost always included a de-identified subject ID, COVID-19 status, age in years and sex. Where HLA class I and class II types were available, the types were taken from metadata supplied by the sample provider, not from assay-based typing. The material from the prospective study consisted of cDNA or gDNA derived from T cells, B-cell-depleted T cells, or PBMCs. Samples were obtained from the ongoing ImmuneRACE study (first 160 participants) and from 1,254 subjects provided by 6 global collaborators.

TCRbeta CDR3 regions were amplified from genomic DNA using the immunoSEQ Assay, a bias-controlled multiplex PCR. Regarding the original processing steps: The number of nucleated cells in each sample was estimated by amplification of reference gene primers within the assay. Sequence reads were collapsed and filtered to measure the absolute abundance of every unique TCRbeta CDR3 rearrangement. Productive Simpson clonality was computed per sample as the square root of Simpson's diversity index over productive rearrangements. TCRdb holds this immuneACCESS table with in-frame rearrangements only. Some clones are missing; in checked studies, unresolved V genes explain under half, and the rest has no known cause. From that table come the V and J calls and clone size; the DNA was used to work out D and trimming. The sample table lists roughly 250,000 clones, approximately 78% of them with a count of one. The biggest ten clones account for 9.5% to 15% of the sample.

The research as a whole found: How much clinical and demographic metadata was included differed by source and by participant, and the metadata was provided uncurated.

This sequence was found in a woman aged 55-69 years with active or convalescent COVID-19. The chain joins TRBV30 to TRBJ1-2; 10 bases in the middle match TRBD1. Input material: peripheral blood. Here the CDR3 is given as CAWWDRGGYTF. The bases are TGTGCCTGGTGGGACAGGGGTGGCTACACCTTC. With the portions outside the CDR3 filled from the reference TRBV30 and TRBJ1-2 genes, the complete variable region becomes SQTIHQWPATLVQPVGSPLSLECTVEGTSNPNLYWYRQAAGRGLQLLFYSVGIGQISSEVPQNLSASRPQDRQFILSSKKLLLSDSGFYLCAWWDRGGYTFGSGTRLTVV.